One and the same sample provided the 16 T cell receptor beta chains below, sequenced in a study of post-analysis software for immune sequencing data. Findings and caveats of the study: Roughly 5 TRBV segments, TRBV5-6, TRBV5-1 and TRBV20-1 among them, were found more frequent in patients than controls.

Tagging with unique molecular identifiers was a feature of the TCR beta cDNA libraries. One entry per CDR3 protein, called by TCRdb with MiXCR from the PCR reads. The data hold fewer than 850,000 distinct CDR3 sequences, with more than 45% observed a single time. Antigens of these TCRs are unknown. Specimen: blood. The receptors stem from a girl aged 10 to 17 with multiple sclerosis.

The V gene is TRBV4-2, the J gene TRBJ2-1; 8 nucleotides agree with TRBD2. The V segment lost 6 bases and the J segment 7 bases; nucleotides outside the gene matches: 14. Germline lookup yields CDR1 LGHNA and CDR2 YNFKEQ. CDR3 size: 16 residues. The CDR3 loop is CASSTGGAGAGNEQFF. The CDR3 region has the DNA TGTGCCAGCAGTACCGGAGGAGCGGGAGCAGGGAATGAGCAGTTCTTC.

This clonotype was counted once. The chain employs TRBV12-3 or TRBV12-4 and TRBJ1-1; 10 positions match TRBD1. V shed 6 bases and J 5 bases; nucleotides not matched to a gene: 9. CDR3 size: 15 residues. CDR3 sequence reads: CASSRRQGAGTEAFF. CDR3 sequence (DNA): TGTGCCAGCAGCCGTAGACAGGGGGCTGGTACTGAAGCTTTCTTT.

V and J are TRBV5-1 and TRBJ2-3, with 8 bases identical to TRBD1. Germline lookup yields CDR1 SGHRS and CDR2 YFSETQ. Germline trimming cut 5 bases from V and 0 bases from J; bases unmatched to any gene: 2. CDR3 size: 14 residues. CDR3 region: CASRGQASTDTQYF. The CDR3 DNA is TGCGCCAGCAGGGGACAGGCTAGCACAGATACGCAGTATTTT.

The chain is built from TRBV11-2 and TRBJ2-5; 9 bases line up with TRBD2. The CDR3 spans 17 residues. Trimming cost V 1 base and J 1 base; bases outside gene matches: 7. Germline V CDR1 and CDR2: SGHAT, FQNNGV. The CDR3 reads CASSLGGSGSPQETQYF. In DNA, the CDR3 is TGTGCCAGCAGCTTAGGCGGTAGCGGGAGCCCCCAAGAGACCCAGTACTTC.

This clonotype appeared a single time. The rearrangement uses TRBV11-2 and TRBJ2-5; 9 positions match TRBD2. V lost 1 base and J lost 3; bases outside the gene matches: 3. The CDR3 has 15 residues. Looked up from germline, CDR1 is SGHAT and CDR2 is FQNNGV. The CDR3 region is CASSLGGRAEETQYF. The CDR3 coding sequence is TGTGCCAGCAGCTTAGGCGGGAGGGCCGAAGAGACCCAGTACTTC.

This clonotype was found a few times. CDR3 sequence (DNA): TGTGCCAGCAGTTTAAGTAGTTCAAGGGGAGATACGCAGTATTTT. Its translation: CASSLSSSRGDTQYF. V usage is TRBV12-3 or TRBV12-4 and J usage is TRBJ2-3; weak D call: TRBD1 (5 bases). This CDR3 contains 15 residues. V was clipped by 2 bases and J by 5 bases, with 14 bases between them.

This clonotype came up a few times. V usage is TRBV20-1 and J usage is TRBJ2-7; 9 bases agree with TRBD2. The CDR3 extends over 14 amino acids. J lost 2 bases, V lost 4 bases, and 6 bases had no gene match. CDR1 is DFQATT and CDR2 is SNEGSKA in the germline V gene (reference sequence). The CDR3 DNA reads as TGCAGTGCTACACATAGCGGGAGCACCTACGAGCAGTACTTC. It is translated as CSATHSGSTYEQYF.

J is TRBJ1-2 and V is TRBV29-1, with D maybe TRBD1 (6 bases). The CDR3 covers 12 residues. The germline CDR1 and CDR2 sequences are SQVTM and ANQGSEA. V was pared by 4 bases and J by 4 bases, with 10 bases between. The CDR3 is CSVVGAVYGYTF. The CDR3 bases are TGCAGCGTTGTGGGGGCCGTCTATGGCTACACCTTC.

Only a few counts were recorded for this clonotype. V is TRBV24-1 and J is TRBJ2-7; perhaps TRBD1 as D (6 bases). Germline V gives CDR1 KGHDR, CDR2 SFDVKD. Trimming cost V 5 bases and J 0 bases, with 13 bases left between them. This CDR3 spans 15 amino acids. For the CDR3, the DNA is TGTGCCACCAGTGCGGCAGGGGAAAGCTCCTACGAGCAGTACTTC. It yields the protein CATSAAGESSYEQYF.

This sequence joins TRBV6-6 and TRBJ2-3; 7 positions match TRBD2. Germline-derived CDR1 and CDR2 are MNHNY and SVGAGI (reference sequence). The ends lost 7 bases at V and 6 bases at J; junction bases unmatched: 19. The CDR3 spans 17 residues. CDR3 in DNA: TGTGCCAGCACCCGAGGACTAGTCCTACGGCACACGGATACGCAGTATTTT. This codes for CASTRGLVLRHTDTQYF.

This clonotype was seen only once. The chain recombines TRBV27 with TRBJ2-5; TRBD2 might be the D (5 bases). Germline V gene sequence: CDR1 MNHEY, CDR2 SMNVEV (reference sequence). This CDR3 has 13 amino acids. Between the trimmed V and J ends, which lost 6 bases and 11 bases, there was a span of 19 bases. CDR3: CASSPSHAREQYF. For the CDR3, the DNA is TGTGCCAGCAGCCCCTCCCATGCTAGGGAGCAGTACTTC.

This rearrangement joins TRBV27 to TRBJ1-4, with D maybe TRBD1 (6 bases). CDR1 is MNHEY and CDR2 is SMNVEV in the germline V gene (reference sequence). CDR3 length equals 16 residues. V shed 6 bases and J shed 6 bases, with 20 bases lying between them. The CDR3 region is CASSPLSGGGDEKLFF. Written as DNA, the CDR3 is TGTGCCAGCAGCCCACTCTCGGGGGGCGGGGATGAAAAACTGTTTTTT.

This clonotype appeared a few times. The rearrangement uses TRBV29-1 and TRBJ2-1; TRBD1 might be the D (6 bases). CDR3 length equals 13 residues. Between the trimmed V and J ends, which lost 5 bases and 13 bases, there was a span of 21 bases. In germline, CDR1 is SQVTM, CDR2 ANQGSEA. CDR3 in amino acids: CSVPTGLLETQFF. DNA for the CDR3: TGCAGCGTTCCCACAGGGCTCTTGGAGACCCAGTTCTTC.

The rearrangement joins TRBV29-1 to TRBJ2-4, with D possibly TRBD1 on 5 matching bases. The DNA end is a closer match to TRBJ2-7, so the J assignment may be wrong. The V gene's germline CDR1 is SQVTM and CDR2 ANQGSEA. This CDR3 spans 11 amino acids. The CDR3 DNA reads TGCAGCGTGGACAACAAGGGCGAGCAGTACTTC. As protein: CSVDNKGEQYF.

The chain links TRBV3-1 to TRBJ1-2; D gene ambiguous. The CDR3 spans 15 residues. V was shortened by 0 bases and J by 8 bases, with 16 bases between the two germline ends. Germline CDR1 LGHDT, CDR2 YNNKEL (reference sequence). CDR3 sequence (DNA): TGTGCCAGCAGCCAAGATTCTAAAACCACGGGAGGCTACACCTTC. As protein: CASSQDSKTTGGYTF. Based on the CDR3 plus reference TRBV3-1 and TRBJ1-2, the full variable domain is DTAVSQTPKYLVTQMGNDKSIKCEQNLGHDTMYWYKQDSKKFLKIMFSYNNKELIINETVPNRFSPKSPDKAHLNLHINSLELGDSAVYFCASSQDSKTTGGYTFGSGTRLTVV.

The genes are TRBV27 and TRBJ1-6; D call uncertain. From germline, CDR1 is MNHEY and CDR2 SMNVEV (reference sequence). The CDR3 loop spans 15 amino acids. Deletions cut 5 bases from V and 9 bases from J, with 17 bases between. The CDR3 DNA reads TGTGCCAGCAGTCAATCCGGACGATGGGGTTCACCCCTCCACTTT. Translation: CASSQSGRWGSPLHF.